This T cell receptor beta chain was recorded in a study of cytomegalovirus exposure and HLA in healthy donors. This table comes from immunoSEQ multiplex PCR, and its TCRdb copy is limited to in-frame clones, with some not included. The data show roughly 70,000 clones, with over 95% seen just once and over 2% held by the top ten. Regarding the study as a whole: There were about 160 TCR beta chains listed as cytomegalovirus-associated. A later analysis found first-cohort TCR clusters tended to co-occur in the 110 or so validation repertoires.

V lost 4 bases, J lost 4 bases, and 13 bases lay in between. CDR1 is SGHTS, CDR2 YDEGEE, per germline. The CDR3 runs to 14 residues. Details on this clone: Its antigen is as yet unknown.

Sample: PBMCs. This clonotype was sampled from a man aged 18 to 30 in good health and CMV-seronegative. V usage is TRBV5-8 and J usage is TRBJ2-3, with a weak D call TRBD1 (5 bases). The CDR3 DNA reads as TGTGCCAGCAGCAGGGGCCGTCACCCAGATACGCAGTATTTT. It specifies CASSRGRHPDTQYF.